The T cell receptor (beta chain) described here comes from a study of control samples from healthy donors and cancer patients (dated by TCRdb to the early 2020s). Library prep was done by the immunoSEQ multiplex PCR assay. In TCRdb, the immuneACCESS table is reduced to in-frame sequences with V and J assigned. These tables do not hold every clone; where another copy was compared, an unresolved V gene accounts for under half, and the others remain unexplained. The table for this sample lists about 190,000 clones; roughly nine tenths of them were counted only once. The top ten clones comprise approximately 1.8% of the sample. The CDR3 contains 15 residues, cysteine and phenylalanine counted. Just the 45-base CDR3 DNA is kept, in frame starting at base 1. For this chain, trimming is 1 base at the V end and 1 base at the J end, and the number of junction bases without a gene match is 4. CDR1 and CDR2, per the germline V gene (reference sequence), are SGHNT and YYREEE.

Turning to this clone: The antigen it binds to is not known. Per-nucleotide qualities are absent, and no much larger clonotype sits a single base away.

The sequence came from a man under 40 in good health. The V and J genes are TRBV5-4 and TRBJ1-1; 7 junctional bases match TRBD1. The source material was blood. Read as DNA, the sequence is TGTGCCAGCAGCTTGCTGGGACAGAAGAACACTGAAGCTTTCTTT. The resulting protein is CASSLLGQKNTEAFF.